Below are 2 T cell receptor beta chains sequenced from a single sample in a study of technical replicates of blood from several donors. Profiled with immunoSEQ multiplex PCR; TCRdb holds only in-frame clones, not every one. The repertoire holds around 86,000 clones, with 90% to 97% as singletons. Input material: T cells isolated from PBMCs. These receptors all stem from a human donor in good health.

The chain employs TRBV6-5 and TRBJ2-1; 10 bases match TRBD2. This CDR3 is 14 amino acids long. The ends lost 6 bases at V and 15 bases at J; junction bases unmatched: 14. CDR1 is MNHEY, CDR2 SVGAGI, per germline. The CDR3 DNA reads TGTGCCAGCAGCCCCCGGGGTAGCGGGGGGTTCAGGTTCTTC. Its translation: CASSPRGSGGFRFF.

V usage is TRBV10-1 and J usage is TRBJ2-5, with TRBD2 matching 9 bases. Trimming at V came to 2 bases and at J to 4 bases, leaving 5 bases not matched to a gene. Germline CDR1 is WNHNN and CDR2 is SYGVQD (reference sequence). The CDR3 covers 15 residues. Here the CDR3 reads CASSEDLAGRETQYF. DNA for the CDR3: TGCGCCAGCAGTGAGGACCTAGCGGGAAGAGAGACCCAGTACTTC.